Each of the 21 T cell receptor beta chains below was sequenced from the same sample in a study of cytomegalovirus exposure and HLA in healthy donors. The PCR ran on 60 Vbeta and 13 Jbeta primers. TCRdb keeps only in-frame clones here, not all; method: immunoSEQ multiplex PCR. This sample has around 300,000 clones, with around 65% found just once. The sequenced sample consisted of PBMCs. The receptors were sampled from a female donor in good health and CMV-seronegative.

This clone has more than one count but fewer than ten. The rearrangement uses TRBV18 and TRBJ1-5; 7 bases match TRBD1. The CDR3 consists of 15 residues. V was clipped by 2 bases and J by 6 bases; unmatched bases: 7. Germline V CDR1 and CDR2: KGHSH, LQKENI. This chain's CDR3 is CASSPTTGTAQPQHF. Written as DNA, the CDR3 is TGTGCCAGCTCACCAACGACAGGGACGGCTCAGCCCCAGCATTTT.

The V call is TRBV13, the J call TRBJ2-3, with TRBD1 as a possible D gene (6 bases). The CDR3 extends over 13 amino acids. The germline gives CDR1 PRHDT, CDR2 FYEKMQ (reference sequence). V was pared by 6 bases and J by 5 bases, with 12 bases between. The CDR3 DNA is TGTGCCAGCAGTTACCCACAGGGAGATACGCAGTATTTT. Translating gives CASSYPQGDTQYF.

The V call is TRBV20-1, the J call TRBJ2-5; D gene ambiguous. This CDR3 is 11 amino acids long. Trimming stripped 3 bases from V and 5 bases from J, with 7 bases between. The germline CDR1 and CDR2 sequences are DFQATT and SNEGSKA (reference sequence). This chain's CDR3 is CSASSQETQYF. The DNA of the CDR3 is TGCAGTGCTAGTTCGCAGGAGACCCAGTACTTC.

This clone was seen only a few times. The genes are TRBV10-2 and TRBJ2-1, with 7 bases aligning to TRBD2. The germline V gene encodes CDR1 WSHSY and CDR2 SAAADI. The length of the CDR3 is 13 residues. The J segment lost 5 bases and the V segment lost 7 bases, leaving 5 bases of the junction unmatched. This CDR3 is CASTSRGNNEQFF. CDR3 nucleotides: TGCGCCAGCACCTCGCGGGGGAACAATGAGCAGTTCTTC.

V is TRBV27 and J is TRBJ2-1; TRBD2 matches 10 bases. Trimming took 7 bases from V and 7 from J; bases not matched to a gene: 7. The CDR3 is 14 residues long. CDR1 and CDR2 (germline): MNHEY, SMNVEV (reference sequence). The CDR3 nucleotides are TGTGCCAGCACCTCAGCGGGAGGGATAAATGAGCAGTTCTTC. Its protein is CASTSAGGINEQFF.

The chain recombines TRBV2 with TRBJ2-1, with 11 bases aligning to TRBD2. In germline, CDR1 is SNHLY, CDR2 FYNNEI. Germline trimming cut 5 bases from V and 4 bases from J; bases unmatched to any gene: 1. The CDR3 length is 14 residues. The CDR3 spells CASSRTSGYNEQFF. In DNA, the CDR3 is TGTGCCAGCAGTCGGACTAGCGGGTACAATGAGCAGTTCTTC.

The table lists this clone with a few counts. This chain uses TRBV29-1 with TRBJ1-5; D not resolved. Germline V gene data show CDR1 as SQVTM and CDR2 as ANQGSEA. This CDR3 is built from 13 residues. Trimming cost V 4 bases and J 3 bases, with 10 bases left between them. The CDR3 spells CSVGTDLNQPQHF. DNA for the CDR3: TGCAGCGTTGGCACAGACCTCAATCAGCCCCAGCATTTT.

The CDR3: CASSLGHSYNSPLHF. In DNA form, the CDR3 reads TGTGCCAGCAGCTTGGGTCACTCCTATAATTCACCCCTCCACTTT. J is TRBJ1-6 and V is TRBV5-5, with D uncertain. CDR3 length: 15 residues. CDR1 SGHKS and CDR2 YYEKEE come from the germline V gene (reference sequence). V shed 0 bases and J shed 0 bases, with 4 bases lying between them.

This clone was counted a few times. This chain joins TRBV11-2 and TRBJ2-7, with D possibly being TRBD1 (6 bases). The CDR3 is 14 amino acids. Germline assignment: CDR1 SGHAT and CDR2 FQNNGV. The V end lost 3 bases, the J end lost 4 bases, and 13 bases lay between the germline ends. CDR3 loop: CASSFGSGDYEQYF. CDR3 coding DNA: TGTGCCAGCAGCTTTGGCTCAGGGGATTACGAGCAGTACTTC.

This CDR3 is CASSFYAGNTIYF. CDR3 DNA sequence: TGTGCCAGCAGTTTCTACGCTGGAAACACCATATATTTT. The V call is TRBV28, the J call TRBJ1-3; D unresolved. In germline, CDR1 is MDHEN, CDR2 SYDVKM. V was clipped by 3 bases and J by 2 bases, with 5 bases between them. The CDR3 is made up of 13 amino acids.

The chain recombines TRBV5-1 with TRBJ2-4; D might be TRBD1 (6 bases). The germline CDR1 and CDR2 sequences are SGHRS and YFSETQ. Trimming removed 4 bases from V and 0 bases from J, with 8 bases in between. The CDR3 spans 14 residues. CDR3 bases: TGCGCCAGCAGCACAGGGCTAGCCAAAAACATTCAGTACTTC. Protein sequence: CASSTGLAKNIQYF.

The chain has TRBV2 and TRBJ2-6; the match to TRBD1 covers 7 bases. This CDR3 region has 15 residues. Per germline, CDR1 SNHLY and CDR2 FYNNEI. V shed 11 bases and J 3 bases; nucleotides not matched to a gene: 10. Here the CDR3 reads CACRTGAGGANVLTF. DNA of the CDR3: TGTGCCTGCCGCACAGGGGCGGGTGGGGCCAACGTCCTGACTTTC.

This chain joins TRBV27 and TRBJ2-4; 10 bases fit TRBD1. V lost 6 bases and J lost 8; bases outside the gene matches: 7. The CDR3 extends over 14 amino acids. Germline CDR1 reads MNHEY; CDR2 reads SMNVEV (reference sequence). The chain's CDR3 is CASSTGQGLDIQYF. The CDR3 bases are TGTGCCAGCAGCACGGGACAGGGGTTGGACATTCAGTACTTC.

V usage is TRBV5-1 and J usage is TRBJ2-3, with D perhaps TRBD2 (6 bases). V dropped 5 bases and J dropped 2 bases, with 15 bases sitting between them. The CDR3 spans 15 residues. Germline CDR1 is SGHRS and CDR2 is YFSETQ. Here the CDR3 reads CASREAGIVTDTQYF. DNA for the CDR3: TGCGCCAGCAGGGAAGCGGGCATAGTCACAGATACGCAGTATTTT.

The chain combines TRBV6-1 with TRBJ1-1, with TRBD1 matching over 8 bases. V lost 5 bases, J lost 4 bases, and 6 bases stayed unmatched. Germline V CDR1 and CDR2: MNHNS, SASEGT. This CDR3 has 14 residues. The CDR3 region is CASSRQGRLTEAFF. Written as DNA, the CDR3 is TGTGCCAGCAGTCGACAGGGGCGCCTCACTGAAGCTTTCTTT.

This chain uses TRBV11-2 with TRBJ2-4; maybe TRBD2 (5 bases). V lost 0 bases, J lost 8 bases, and 11 bases lay in between. Germline V CDR1 and CDR2: SGHAT, FQNNGV. The CDR3 runs 14 residues. The CDR3 region is CASSLDGPGYIQYF. CDR3 nucleotide sequence: TGTGCCAGCAGCTTAGACGGGCCGGGGTACATTCAGTACTTC.

The rearrangement joins TRBV5-6 to TRBJ2-3, with TRBD2 matching 7 bases. The CDR3 extends over 15 amino acids. The V segment lost 0 bases and the J segment 1 base; nucleotides outside the gene matches: 2. Germline CDR1 reads SGHDT; CDR2 reads YYEEEE. The CDR3 DNA is TGTGCCAGCAGCTTGGTGGCGGGGGGCACAGATACGCAGTATTTT. This sequence encodes CASSLVAGGTDTQYF.

This sequence joins TRBV19 and TRBJ1-1; D is unresolved. The length of the CDR3 is 13 residues. Germline assignment: CDR1 LNHDA and CDR2 SQIVND (reference sequence). V shed 3 bases and J shed 1 base, with 6 bases lying between them. CDR3 sequence reads: CASSMQKNTEAFF. CDR3 coding DNA: TGTGCCAGTAGTATGCAGAAGAACACTGAAGCTTTCTTT.

This clone has a handful of counts. The V call is TRBV2, the J call TRBJ1-2, with D unclear. This CDR3 contains 16 residues. The germline V and J ends were trimmed by 7 bases and 5 bases, with 23 bases remaining between them. Germline-derived CDR1 and CDR2 are SNHLY and FYNNEI. Here the CDR3 reads CASTPSLELFRYGYTF. The CDR3 bases are TGTGCCAGCACCCCTTCGCTAGAGCTCTTTAGATATGGCTACACCTTC.

Concerning this clone itself: The sample contains more than one DNA sequence encoding this CDR3. The chain uses TRBV2 and TRBJ2-1; 7 bases are a match to TRBD2. V dropped 3 bases and J dropped 2; count of bases not matched to a gene: 4. This CDR3 spans 15 amino acids. From germline, CDR1 is SNHLY and CDR2 FYNNEI. The CDR3 region is CASSEVAGAYNEQFF. In DNA form, the CDR3 reads TGTGCCAGCAGTGAGGTTGCGGGAGCCTACAATGAGCAGTTCTTC.

In its sample, this clone was seen a few times. The chain recombines TRBV6-5 with TRBJ1-2; 8 positions match TRBD1. Germline V gene sequence: CDR1 MNHEY, CDR2 SVGAGI. The CDR3 is 14 residues long. V trimming: 6 bases; J trimming: 8 bases; junction bases outside the gene matches: 11. DNA of the CDR3: TGTGCCAGCAGCCCCTCGGGGGACAGGTGGGGCTACACCTTC. Its translation is CASSPSGDRWGYTF.